This T cell receptor (beta chain) is from a study of cytotoxic CD8 clonotypes in ibrutinib-treated CLL. The wider study: Enrolment comprised about a dozen relapsed/refractory and more than 14 treatment-naive patients; under 18 were IGHV unmutated. Study-level points and caveats: Contraction or stability on treatment characterized the public clonotypes, which were uncommon.

As regards this clone: Its target is unknown.

In germline, CDR1 is SGHTS, CDR2 YDEGEE. CDR3 length equals 10 residues. Trimming pared 4 bases from V and 15 bases from J, leaving 11 bases between. Profiled with immunoSEQ multiplex PCR; TCRdb holds only in-frame clones, not every one. The sample lists 140,000 to 150,000 clones, about three quarters occurring once. This TCR was sampled from a human donor with chronic lymphocytic leukemia. The rearrangement links TRBV5-8 to TRBJ2-1; no reliable D call. Sequencing was performed on PBMCs, taken after 24 months of ibrutinib treatment. Here the CDR3 DNA reads TGTGCCAGCAGCACCCCCCTGGCGTTCTTC. The encoded protein is CASSTPLAFF.